This T cell receptor (beta chain) was identified in a study of cytomegalovirus exposure and HLA in healthy donors. This PCR relied on a set of 60 Vbeta primers and 13 Jbeta primers. Assay: immunoSEQ multiplex PCR; the TCRdb copy retains only in-frame clones and omits some. This repertoire shows about 240,000 clones, around 81% found once; its top ten account for under 8%. Germline loops: CDR1 SEHNR, CDR2 FQNEAQ (reference sequence). V dropped 0 bases and J dropped 8; count of bases not matched to a gene: 10. There are 17 residues in the CDR3. V usage is TRBV7-9 and J usage is TRBJ2-1; 10 bases are a match to TRBD2. The receptor comes from a woman in her fifties or sixties in good health and CMV-seropositive. The sequencing input was PBMCs. CDR3 coding DNA: TGTGCCAGCAGCTTAGCGAGCGGGAGGGCCGGCTGGGATGAGCAGTTCTTC. As protein: CASSLASGRAGWDEQFF.